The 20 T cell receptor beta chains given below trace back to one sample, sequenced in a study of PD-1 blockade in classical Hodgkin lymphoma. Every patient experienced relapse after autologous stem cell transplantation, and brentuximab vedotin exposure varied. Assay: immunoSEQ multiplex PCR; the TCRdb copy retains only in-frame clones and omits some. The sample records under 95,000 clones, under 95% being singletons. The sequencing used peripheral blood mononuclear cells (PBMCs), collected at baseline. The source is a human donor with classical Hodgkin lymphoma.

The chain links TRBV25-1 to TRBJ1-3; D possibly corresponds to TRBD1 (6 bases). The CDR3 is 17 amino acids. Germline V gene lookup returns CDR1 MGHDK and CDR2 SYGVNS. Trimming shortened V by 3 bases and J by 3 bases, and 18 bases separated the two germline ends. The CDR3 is CASSDVDGGPYGNTIYF. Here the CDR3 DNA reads TGTGCCAGCAGTGACGTTGATGGGGGCCCTTATGGAAACACCATATATTTT.

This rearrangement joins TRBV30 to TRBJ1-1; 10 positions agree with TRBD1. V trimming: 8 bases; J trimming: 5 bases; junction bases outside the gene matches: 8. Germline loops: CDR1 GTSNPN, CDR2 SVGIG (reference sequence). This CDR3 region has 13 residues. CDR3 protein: CAGTGAEGTEAFF. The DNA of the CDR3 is TGTGCCGGGACAGGGGCTGAGGGGACTGAAGCTTTCTTT. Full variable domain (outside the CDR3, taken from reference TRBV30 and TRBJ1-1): SQTIHQWPATLVQPVGSPLSLECTVEGTSNPNLYWYRQAAGRGLQLLFYSVGIGQISSEVPQNLSASRPQDRQFILSSKKLLLSDSGFYLCAGTGAEGTEAFFGQGTRLTVV.

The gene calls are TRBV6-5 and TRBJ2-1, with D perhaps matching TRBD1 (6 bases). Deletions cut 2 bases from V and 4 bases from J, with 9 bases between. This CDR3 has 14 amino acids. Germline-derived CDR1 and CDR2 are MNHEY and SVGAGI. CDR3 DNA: TGTGCCAGCAGTTACATGGGGGCGTACAATGAGCAGTTCTTC. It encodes CASSYMGAYNEQFF.

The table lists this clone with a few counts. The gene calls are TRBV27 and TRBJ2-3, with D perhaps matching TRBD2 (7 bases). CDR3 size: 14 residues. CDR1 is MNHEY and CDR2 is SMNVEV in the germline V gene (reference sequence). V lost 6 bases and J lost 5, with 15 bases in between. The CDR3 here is CASRWGGALDTQYF. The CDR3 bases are TGTGCCAGCAGGTGGGGGGGGGCCCTAGATACGCAGTATTTT.

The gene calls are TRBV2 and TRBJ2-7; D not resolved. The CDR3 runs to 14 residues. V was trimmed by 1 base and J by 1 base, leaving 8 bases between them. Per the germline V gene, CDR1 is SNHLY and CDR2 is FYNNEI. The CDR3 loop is CASSEDGRSYEQYF. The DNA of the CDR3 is TGTGCCAGCAGTGAAGACGGCAGATCCTACGAGCAGTACTTC.

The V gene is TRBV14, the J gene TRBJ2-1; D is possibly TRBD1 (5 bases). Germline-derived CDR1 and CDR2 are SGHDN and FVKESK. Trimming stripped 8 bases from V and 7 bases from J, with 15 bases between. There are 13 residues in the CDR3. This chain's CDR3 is CASGFQGWNEQFF. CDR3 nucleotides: TGTGCCAGCGGGTTTCAGGGCTGGAATGAGCAGTTCTTC. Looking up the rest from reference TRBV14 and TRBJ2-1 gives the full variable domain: EAGVTQFPSHSVIEKGQTVTLRCDPISGHDNLYWYRRVMGKEIKFLLHFVKESKQDESGMPNNRFLAERTGGTYSTLKVQPAELEDSGVYFCASGFQGWNEQFFGPGTRLTVL.

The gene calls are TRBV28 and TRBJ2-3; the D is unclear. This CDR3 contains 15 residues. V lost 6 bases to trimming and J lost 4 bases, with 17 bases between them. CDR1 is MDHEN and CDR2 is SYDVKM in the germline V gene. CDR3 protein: CASSSLGMTADTQYF. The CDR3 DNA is TGTGCCAGCAGCTCCTTGGGGATGACGGCAGATACGCAGTATTTT. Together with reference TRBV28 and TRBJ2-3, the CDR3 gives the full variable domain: DVKVTQSSRYLVKRTGEKVFLECVQDMDHENMFWYRQDPGLGLRLIYFSYDVKMKEKGDIPEGYSVSREKKERFSLILESASTNQTSMYLCASSSLGMTADTQYFGPGTRLTVL.

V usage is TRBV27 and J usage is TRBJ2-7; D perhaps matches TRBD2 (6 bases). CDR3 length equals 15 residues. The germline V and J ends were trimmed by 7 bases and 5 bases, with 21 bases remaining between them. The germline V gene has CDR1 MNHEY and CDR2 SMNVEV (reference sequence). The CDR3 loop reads CASKSSLGGSHEQYF. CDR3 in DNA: TGTGCCAGCAAGAGTAGTCTCGGGGGATCCCACGAGCAGTACTTC.

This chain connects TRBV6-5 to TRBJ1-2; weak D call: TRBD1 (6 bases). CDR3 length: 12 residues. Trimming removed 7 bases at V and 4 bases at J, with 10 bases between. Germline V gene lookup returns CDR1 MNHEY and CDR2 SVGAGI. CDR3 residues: CASTPGAYGYTF. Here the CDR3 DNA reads TGTGCCAGCACCCCAGGGGCCTATGGCTACACCTTC.

The CDR3 DNA sequence: TGTGCCAGCAGCGTAGGACTAGACAGGAGCTCCTACGAGCAGTACTTC. Translation: CASSVGLDRSSYEQYF. The V gene is TRBV9, the J gene TRBJ2-7; D is perhaps TRBD1 or TRBD2 (6 bases each). CDR3 length: 16 residues. Germline-derived CDR1 and CDR2 are SGDLS and YYNGEE. The V and J ends lost 0 bases and 0 bases respectively, with 13 bases between them.

CDR3 region: CASSPGETQYF. DNA for the CDR3: TGTGCCAGCAGCCCCGGGGAGACCCAGTACTTC. J is TRBJ2-5 and V is TRBV7-9; D not resolved. V was pared by 5 bases and J by 5 bases, with 6 bases between. The CDR3 contains 11 residues. Germline CDR1 reads SEHNR; CDR2 reads FQNEAQ (reference sequence).

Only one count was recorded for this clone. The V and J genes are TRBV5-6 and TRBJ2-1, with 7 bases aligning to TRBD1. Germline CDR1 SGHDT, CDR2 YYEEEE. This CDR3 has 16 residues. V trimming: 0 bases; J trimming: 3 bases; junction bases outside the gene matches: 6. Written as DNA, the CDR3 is TGTGCCAGCAGCTTGGGAGTGGGGACAGACTACAATGAGCAGTTCTTC. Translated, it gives CASSLGVGTDYNEQFF. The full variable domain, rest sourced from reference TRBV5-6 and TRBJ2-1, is DAGVTQSPTHLIKTRGQQVTLRCSPKSGHDTVSWYQQALGQGPQFIFQYYEEEERQRGNFPDRFSGHQFPNYSSELNVNALLLGDSALYLCASSLGVGTDYNEQFFGPGTRLTVL.

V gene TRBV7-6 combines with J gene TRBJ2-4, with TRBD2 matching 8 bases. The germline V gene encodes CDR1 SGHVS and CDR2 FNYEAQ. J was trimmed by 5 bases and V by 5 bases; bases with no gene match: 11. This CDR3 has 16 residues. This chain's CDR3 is CASSPRAGGHENIQYF. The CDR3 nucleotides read TGTGCCAGCAGCCCCCGGGCGGGGGGCCACGAAAACATTCAGTACTTC.

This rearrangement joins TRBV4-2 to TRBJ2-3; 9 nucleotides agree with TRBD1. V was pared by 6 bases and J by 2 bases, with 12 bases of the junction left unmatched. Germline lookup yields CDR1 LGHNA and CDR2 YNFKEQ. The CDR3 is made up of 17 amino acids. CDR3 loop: CASSPGIGTGITDTQYF. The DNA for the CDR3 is TGTGCCAGCAGTCCAGGGATAGGGACAGGGATCACAGATACGCAGTATTTT.

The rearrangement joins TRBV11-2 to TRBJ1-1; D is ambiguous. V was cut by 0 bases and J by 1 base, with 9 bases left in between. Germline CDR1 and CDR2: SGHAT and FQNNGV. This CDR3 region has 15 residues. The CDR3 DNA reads TGTGCCAGCAGCTTAGAGCCGCAGAGGAACACTGAAGCTTTCTTT. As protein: CASSLEPQRNTEAFF.

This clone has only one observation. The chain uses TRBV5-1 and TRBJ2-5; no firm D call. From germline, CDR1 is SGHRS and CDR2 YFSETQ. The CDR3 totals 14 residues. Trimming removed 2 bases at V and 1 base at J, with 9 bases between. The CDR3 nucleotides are TGCGCCAGCAGCTTCCGACACCTCCAAGAGACCCAGTACTTC. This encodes CASSFRHLQETQYF.

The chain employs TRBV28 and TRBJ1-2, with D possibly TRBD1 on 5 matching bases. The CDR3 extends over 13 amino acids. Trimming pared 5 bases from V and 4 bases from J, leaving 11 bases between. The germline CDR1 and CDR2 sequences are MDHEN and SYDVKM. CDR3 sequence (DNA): TGTGCCAGCAGTCCAGGGACTCTCTATGGCTACACCTTC. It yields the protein CASSPGTLYGYTF.

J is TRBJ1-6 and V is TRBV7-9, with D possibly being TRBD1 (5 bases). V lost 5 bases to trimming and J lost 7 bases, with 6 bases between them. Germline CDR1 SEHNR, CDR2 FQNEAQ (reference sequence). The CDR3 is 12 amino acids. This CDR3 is CASSRQNSPLHF. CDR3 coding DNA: TGTGCCAGCAGCCGACAGAATTCACCCCTCCACTTT.

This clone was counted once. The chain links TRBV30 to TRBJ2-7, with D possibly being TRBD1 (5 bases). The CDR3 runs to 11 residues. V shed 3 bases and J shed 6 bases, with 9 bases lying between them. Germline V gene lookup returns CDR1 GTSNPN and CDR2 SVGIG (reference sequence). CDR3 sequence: CAWSQGTEQYF. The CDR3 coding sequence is TGTGCCTGGAGCCAGGGTACCGAGCAGTACTTC.

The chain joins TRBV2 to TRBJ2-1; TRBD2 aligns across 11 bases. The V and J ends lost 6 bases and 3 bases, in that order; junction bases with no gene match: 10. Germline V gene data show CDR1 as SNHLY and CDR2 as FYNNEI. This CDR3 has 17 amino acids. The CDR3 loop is CASRAPTSGMYYNEQFF. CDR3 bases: TGTGCCAGCAGAGCTCCGACTAGCGGGATGTACTACAATGAGCAGTTCTTC.